This T cell receptor (beta chain) was identified during a study of blood T cell repertoires in COVID-19 (dated by TCRdb to the early 2020s). A note on the overall study: Samples from collaborators originated in the United States, Italy and Spain and spanned both the acute and convalescent phases of COVID-19. Samples came from the ongoing ImmuneRACE study (first 160 participants) plus 1,254 subjects from 6 global collaborators. The repertoires were released in a freely available public database intended as a resource for research on the immune response to SARS-CoV-2. The material from the prospective study consisted of cDNA or gDNA derived from T cells, B-cell-depleted T cells, or PBMCs. Deeply sampled blood TCRbeta repertoires from subjects exposed to, actively infected with, or recovered from COVID-19 were included in the dataset. HLA class I and class II types, where available, came from metadata supplied by the sample provider rather than from assay-based typing. Sample metadata almost always included a de-identified subject ID, COVID-19 status, age in years and sex.

This clone was recorded only once. Its binding antigen is unknown. No quality values exist for individual bases; no much larger clone is one base distant. One collaborating source in Seattle enrolled patients while the patients were actively infected and followed the patients over time throughout the course of disease. Whole blood was collected in K2EDTA tubes by collaborating institutions according to the institutions' own protocols. Collaborator samples were shipped for TCRbeta analysis as frozen whole blood, isolated PBMCs, or DNA extracted from either sample type. The immunoSEQ Assay, a bias-controlled multiplex PCR, was used to amplify TCRbeta CDR3 regions from genomic DNA. The paper's processing steps were these. The number of nucleated cells in each sample was estimated by amplification of reference gene primers within the assay. Sequence reads were collapsed and filtered to measure the absolute abundance of every unique TCRbeta CDR3 rearrangement. For each sample, productive Simpson clonality was calculated by taking the square root of Simpson's diversity index across productive rearrangements. TCRdb holds this immuneACCESS table with in-frame rearrangements only. Some clones are missing; in checked studies, unresolved V genes explain under half, and the rest has no known cause. The V and J calls and clone size come from that table; D and trimming were worked out from the DNA. Recorded for this sample are around 400,000 clones; around 87% of them occurred a single time. The ten largest clones add up to 8.5% to 12% of the sample.

What the work shows at the level of the full study, not this receptor alone: How much clinical and demographic metadata was included differed by source and by participant, and the metadata was provided uncurated.

As encoded in the germline V gene, CDR1 is MDHEN while CDR2 is SYDVKM. V and J are trimmed by 1 base and 1 base, and the gene matches miss 13 bases of the junction. Taken from cysteine to phenylalanine, the CDR3 has 19 residues. Only CDR3 DNA remains: 57 bases, in frame from the first base. Recombination linked TRBV28 to TRBJ2-7; TRBD2 fits 10 bases in the junction. The receptor's source is a woman aged 25 to 39 with COVID-19, enrolled during active disease. The sample consisted of peripheral blood. The CDR3 protein: CASSLSDFMAAGGSYEQYF. The nucleotide sequence reads as follows: TGTGCCAGCAGTTTATCGGACTTTATGGCAGCGGGAGGGTCCTACGAGCAGTACTTC. The CDR3, completed at both ends by the reference TRBV28 and TRBJ2-7 genes, gives the full variable domain DVKVTQSSRYLVKRTGEKVFLECVQDMDHENMFWYRQDPGLGLRLIYFSYDVKMKEKGDIPEGYSVSREKKERFSLILESASTNQTSMYLCASSLSDFMAAGGSYEQYFGPGTRLTVT.